The clone carrying this TCR beta chain was counted at least ten times. Primers targeting TRAV and TRBV primed first-strand cDNA, covering alpha and beta chains. A roughly 20-cycle PCR with a constant-region primer and V-primer adapter amplified TCRs. In vitro transcription amplified isolated mRNA. TCRdb re-derived calls from the reads in MiXCR, one entry per CDR3 protein. The top ten hold approximately 4% of the sample, which has 100,000 or so distinct CDR3 sequences, around 20% seen once. This sample is part of a study of low-dose radiotherapy and immunotherapy resistance in tumors. In germline, CDR1 is MNHEY, CDR2 SVGAGI. The CDR3 runs 13 residues. Trimming at V came to 5 bases and at J to 2 bases, leaving 3 bases not matched to a gene. Time point meaning: after trial treatment. This sample's treatment: LDRT plus nivolumab, ipilimumab, low-dose cyclophosphamide and aspirin (RACIN trial).

The receptor was isolated from a male donor with prostate cancer. The specimen was PBMCs, collected after low-dose radiotherapy plus immunotherapy. The chain has TRBV6-5 and TRBJ2-7; 7 bases map to TRBD1. CDR3 region: CASSPDRTYEQYF. The CDR3 DNA reads TGTGCCAGCAGTCCGGACAGGACCTACGAGCAGTACTTC.